The clone carrying this T cell receptor beta chain was seen at least ten times. The antigen is unknown. TCRdb used MiXCR to reprocess the 5' RACE reads, holding one entry per CDR3 protein. The repertoire holds 90,000 to 100,000 distinct CDR3 sequences, roughly 8.3% seen once, with 8.5% to 10% in the top ten. This sample stems from a study of CD8 T cells in ankylosing spondylitis. Broader study findings: Some of these motif variants have turned up before, in reports on reactive arthritis synovial fluid and blood.

This CDR3 contains 13 residues. Trimming left V 6 bases short and J 3 bases short, with 8 bases between. Germline CDR1 is SEHNR and CDR2 is FQNEAQ (reference sequence). The chain uses TRBV7-9 and TRBJ2-2, with D tentatively TRBD1 or TRBD2 (5 bases each). Source material: blood, either unsorted or a sorted T cell fraction (not recorded which). This receptor was identified in a male donor with ankylosing spondylitis or in good health (not recorded which). Written as DNA, the CDR3 is TGTGCCAGCAGATCGGGACACACCGGGGAGCTGTTTTTT. This codes for CASRSGHTGELFF.